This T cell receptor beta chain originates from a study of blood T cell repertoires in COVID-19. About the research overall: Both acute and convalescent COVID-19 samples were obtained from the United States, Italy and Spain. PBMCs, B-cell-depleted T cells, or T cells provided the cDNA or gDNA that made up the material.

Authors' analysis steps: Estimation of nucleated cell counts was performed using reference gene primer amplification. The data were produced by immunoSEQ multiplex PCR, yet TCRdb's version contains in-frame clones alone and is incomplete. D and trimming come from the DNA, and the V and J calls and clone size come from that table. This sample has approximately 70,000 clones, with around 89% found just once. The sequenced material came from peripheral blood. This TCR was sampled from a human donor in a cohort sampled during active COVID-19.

The CDR3 nucleotides read TGCGCCAGCAGCGATACTAGCGGGGGGGAGACCCAGTACTTC. Residues: CASSDTSGGETQYF. The gene calls are TRBV5-1 and TRBJ2-5; 12 bases map to TRBD2. Germline loops: CDR1 SGHRS, CDR2 YFSETQ. This CDR3 has 14 residues. V lost 4 bases to trimming and J lost 5 bases; unmatched junction nucleotides: 3.